This TCR beta chain was sequenced for a study of Tregs in tolerant kidney transplant recipients. In the study overall: Recipients received nonmyeloablative bone marrow transplants from related graft donors, with transient mixed chimerism. Study-wide results and limits: Some patients' samples used different primers over time, so nucleotide sequences weren't comparable.

Remarks on this clone: Its antigen is not known.

Assay used: immunoSEQ multiplex PCR; TCRdb lists only in-frame clones, some missing. The table has some 71,000 clones, about 89% seen once. CDR1 MGHRA and CDR2 YSYEKL come from the germline V gene. V was clipped by 0 bases and J by 1 base; unmatched bases: 2. The CDR3 sequence is 16 residues long. J is TRBJ2-3 and V is TRBV4-1, with 9 bases aligning to TRBD2. Sample: CD4+ T cells from blood, taken before the transplant. The source is a human donor who received a combined kidney and bone marrow transplant. The CDR3 region is CASSQDRTSGTDTQYF. CDR3 nucleotide sequence: TGCGCCAGCAGCCAAGATCGGACTAGCGGCACAGATACGCAGTATTTT.